Included here is one T cell receptor beta chain sequence, with context. Antigen: not known. CDR3 length equals 15 residues. V was pared by 4 bases and J by 0 bases, with 8 bases between. Germline V gives CDR1 SGHNT, CDR2 YYREEE (reference sequence). Assay used: immunoSEQ multiplex PCR; TCRdb lists only in-frame clones, some missing. Of 150,000 to 200,000 clones listed, approximately 86% are singletons. The sample originates from a study of cytomegalovirus exposure and HLA in healthy donors. Study outcomes and limitations: TCR beta chains numbering 164 were designated cytomegalovirus-associated. In vitro testing confirmed a few CMV-associated chains as specific for CMV antigens. As was reported, the classifier diagnosed cytomegalovirus status with high specificity and sensitivity.

The chain couples TRBV5-4 to TRBJ2-6, with unresolved D. This clonotype originated in a man aged 18 to 29 in good health and CMV-seropositive. The sequenced sample was PBMCs. The CDR3 here is CASSLTHSGANVLTF. CDR3 sequence (DNA): TGTGCCAGCAGCCTTACACACTCTGGGGCCAACGTCCTGACTTTC.